This TCR beta chain emerged from a study of graft-versus-host responses after intestinal transplantation (dated by TCRdb to 2020 to 2022). Regarding the research as a whole: The transplants that recipients got were multivisceral, liver-intestinal, or isolated intestinal. Of the 20 to 25 intestinal transplant recipients enrolled in the cohort, one of whom was a retransplant, 3 patients without pretransplant specimens were excluded. A peak of at least 4% donor T cells among recipient peripheral blood mononuclear cells was the definition used for donor T cell macrochimerism. Anti-thymocyte globulin induction was given to all recipients, followed by maintenance tacrolimus and steroids for about 3 years. After intestinal transplantation, graft-versus-host and host-versus-graft alloreactive T cell clones in the graft, circulation and bone marrow were tracked using bulk TCR-beta CDR3 sequencing. Alloreactive clones were identified by sequencing pre-transplant mixed lymphocyte reaction products and comparing them with unstimulated pre-transplant donor and recipient T cells. Instead of going to the commercial service, samples from a few later patients were sequenced in-house on an Illumina MiSeq and processed with MiXCR.

Preparation of the library involved the immunoSEQ multiplex PCR assay. For most patients, genomic DNA was subjected to high-throughput TCR-beta CDR3 sequencing by Adaptive Biotechnologies. The paper's data handling went like this. TCR sequencing data for over 15 patients were retrieved from Adaptive's ImmunoSEQ software; a few other patients were processed with MiXCR and VDJtools. Because the origin of CDR3 nucleotide sequences shared between donor and recipient could not be assigned, those sequences were removed. To be classed as alloreactive, a clone needed at least 2-fold expansion over unstimulated cells and a minimum CFSE-low frequency of 0.002% (template counts) or 0.001% (read counts). Clones were considered mappable if detected in sequenced pre-transplant spleen, lymph node, or MLR CFSE-low populations of the donor or recipient. Cumulative frequency of alloreactive clones was calculated as a percentage of all sequences weighted by copy number. Not all clones reach the TCRdb copy of this immuneACCESS table, which keeps in-frame sequences only. Checked studies attribute under half of the gap to unresolved V genes and leave the rest unexplained. V, J and clone size are taken as reported in that table, and D and trimming were inferred from the DNA itself. The sample records about 21,000 clones, roughly nine tenths of which are singletons. 5% to 5.5% of the sample is held by the ten biggest clonotypes.

Blood samples were collected up to 4 times in the first month after transplant and then at least monthly when available. Overall study outcomes, separate from this receptor: Patients with donor T cell macrochimerism had high GvH to HvG T cell clonal ratios in their allografts. GvH clones turned up in recipient bone marrow, with some appearing earlier in ileal mucosa or blood, a pattern consistent with an intestinal mucosal origin. The relatively low number and heterogeneity of intestinal transplant patients limited the conclusions. Early after transplant, peak levels of circulating GvH clones were found to be associated with declines in HvG clones.

About this clone itself: The specificity of this receptor is unknown. Qualities for individual bases were not recorded, and no much larger clone is one base off.

Spanning cysteine to phenylalanine, the CDR3 consists of 14 amino acids. Only the CDR3 DNA stays, 42 bases, in frame from base 1. CDR1 and CDR2 are drawn from the germline V gene (reference sequence): GTSNPN, SVGIG. Trimming at the junction amounts to 1 base on V and 2 bases on J, and the germline ends lie 11 bases apart. Rearrangement joined TRBV30 to TRBJ1-1; tentative D gene TRBD1, with 5 bases matching. This TCR was recovered from a human patient who received an intestinal transplant, so some T cells may come from the graft donor. This specimen consisted of PBMCs, obtained around 65 days after intestinal transplantation. In nucleotide form, the sequence is TGTGCCTGGAGTGATTACAGGACAAACACTGAAGCTTTCTTT. It codes for CAWSDYRTNTEAFF.